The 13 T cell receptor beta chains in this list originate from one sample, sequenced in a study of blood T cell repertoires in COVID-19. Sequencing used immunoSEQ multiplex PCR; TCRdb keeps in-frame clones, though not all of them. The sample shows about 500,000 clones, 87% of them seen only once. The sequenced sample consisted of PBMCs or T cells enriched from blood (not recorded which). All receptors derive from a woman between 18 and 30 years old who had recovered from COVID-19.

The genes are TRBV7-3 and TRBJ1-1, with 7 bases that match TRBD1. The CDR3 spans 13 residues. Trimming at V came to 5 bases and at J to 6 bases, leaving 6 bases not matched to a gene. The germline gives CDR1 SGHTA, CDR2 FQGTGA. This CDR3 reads CASSQNRGSEAFF. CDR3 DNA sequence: TGTGCCAGCAGCCAAAACAGGGGATCTGAAGCTTTCTTT.

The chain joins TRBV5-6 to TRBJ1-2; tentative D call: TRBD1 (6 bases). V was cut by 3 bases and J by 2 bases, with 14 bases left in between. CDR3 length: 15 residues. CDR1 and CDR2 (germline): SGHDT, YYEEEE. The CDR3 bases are TGTGCCAGCAGCTCCCCGGGGGGGGGCAACTATGGCTACACCTTC. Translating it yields CASSSPGGGNYGYTF.

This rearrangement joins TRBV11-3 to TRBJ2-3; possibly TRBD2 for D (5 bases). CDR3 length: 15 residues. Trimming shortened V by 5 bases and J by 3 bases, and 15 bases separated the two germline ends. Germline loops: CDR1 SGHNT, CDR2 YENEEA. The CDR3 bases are TGTGCCAGCAGCCTGGGAGTCTCTATAACAGATACGCAGTATTTT. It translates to CASSLGVSITDTQYF.

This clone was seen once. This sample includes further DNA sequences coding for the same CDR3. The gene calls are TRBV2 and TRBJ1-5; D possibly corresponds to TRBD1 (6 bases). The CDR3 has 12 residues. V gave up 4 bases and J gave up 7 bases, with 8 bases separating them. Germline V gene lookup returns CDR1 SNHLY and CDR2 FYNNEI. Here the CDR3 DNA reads TGTGCCAGCAGTGGGGGGGGCCAGCCCCAGCATTTT. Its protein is CASSGGGQPQHF.

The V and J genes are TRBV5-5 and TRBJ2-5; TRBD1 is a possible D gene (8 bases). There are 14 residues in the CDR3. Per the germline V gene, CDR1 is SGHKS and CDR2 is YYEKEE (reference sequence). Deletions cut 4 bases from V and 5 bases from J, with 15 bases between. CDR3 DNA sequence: TGTGCCAGCAGCGCTACAGGGGGGGCGGAGACCCAGTACTTC. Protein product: CASSATGGAETQYF.

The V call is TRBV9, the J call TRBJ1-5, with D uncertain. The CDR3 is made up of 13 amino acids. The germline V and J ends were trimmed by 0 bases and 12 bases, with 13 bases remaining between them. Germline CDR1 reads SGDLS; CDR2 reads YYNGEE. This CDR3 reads CASSVAQQPRQHF. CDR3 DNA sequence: TGTGCCAGCAGCGTAGCCCAACAGCCCCGCCAGCATTTT.

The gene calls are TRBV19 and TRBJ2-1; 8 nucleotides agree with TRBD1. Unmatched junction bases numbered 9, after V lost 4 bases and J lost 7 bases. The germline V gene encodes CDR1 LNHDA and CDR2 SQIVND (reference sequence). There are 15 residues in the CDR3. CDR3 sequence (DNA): TGTGCCAGTAGTACACCCTACGGGACAGGTAATGAGCAGTTCTTC. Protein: CASSTPYGTGNEQFF.

The CDR3 sequence is CASRQASNYGYTF. The CDR3, as DNA: TGTGCCAGCAGGCAGGCTTCGAACTATGGCTACACCTTC. The chain carries TRBV28 and TRBJ1-2; D ambiguous. The CDR3 runs 13 residues. The germline V gene has CDR1 MDHEN and CDR2 SYDVKM. Trimming shortened V by 6 bases and J by 2 bases, and 10 bases separated the two germline ends.

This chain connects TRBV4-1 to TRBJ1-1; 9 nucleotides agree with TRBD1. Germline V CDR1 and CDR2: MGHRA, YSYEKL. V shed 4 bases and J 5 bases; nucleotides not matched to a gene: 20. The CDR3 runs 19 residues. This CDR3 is CASSPWSTGGQGTLTEAFF. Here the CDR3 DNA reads TGCGCCAGCAGCCCCTGGTCTACGGGAGGACAGGGGACTTTAACTGAAGCTTTCTTT.

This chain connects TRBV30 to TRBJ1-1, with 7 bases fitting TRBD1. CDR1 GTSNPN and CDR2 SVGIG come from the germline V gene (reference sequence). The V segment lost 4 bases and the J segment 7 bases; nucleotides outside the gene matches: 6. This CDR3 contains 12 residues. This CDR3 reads CAWIRDSDEAFF. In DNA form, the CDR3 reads TGTGCCTGGATCCGGGACAGTGATGAAGCTTTCTTT.

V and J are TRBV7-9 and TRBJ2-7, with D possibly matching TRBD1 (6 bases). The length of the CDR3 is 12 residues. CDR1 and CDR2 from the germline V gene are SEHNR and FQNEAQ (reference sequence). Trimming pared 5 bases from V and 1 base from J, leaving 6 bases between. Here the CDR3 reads CASSTGSYEQYF. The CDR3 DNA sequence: TGTGCCAGCAGCACAGGGTCCTACGAGCAGTACTTC. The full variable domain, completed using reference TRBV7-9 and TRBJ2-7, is DTGVSQNPRHKITKRGQNVTFRCDPISEHNRLYWYRQTLGQGPEFLTYFQNEAQLEKSRLLSDRFSAERPKGSFSTLEIQRTEQGDSAMYLCASSTGSYEQYFGPGTRLTVT.

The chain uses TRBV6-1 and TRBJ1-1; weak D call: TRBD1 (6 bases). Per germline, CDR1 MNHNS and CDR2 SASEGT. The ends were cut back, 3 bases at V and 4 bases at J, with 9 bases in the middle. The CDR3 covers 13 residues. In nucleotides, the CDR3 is TGTGCCAGCAGTGACACAGGGCGCACTGAAGCTTTCTTT. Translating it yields CASSDTGRTEAFF.

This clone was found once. The CDR3 DNA follows: TGTGCCAGCAGCCACGGACAGGTCGGACGATCTCCAACTAATGAAAAACTGTTTTTT. Translation gives CASSHGQVGRSPTNEKLFF. V usage is TRBV2 and J usage is TRBJ1-4, with TRBD1 identical over 7 bases. Unmatched junction bases numbered 16, after V lost 6 bases and J lost 0 bases. CDR1 is SNHLY, CDR2 FYNNEI, per germline. The CDR3 totals 19 residues.